A selection of T cell receptor beta chains follows, all from one sample in a study of shared clonotypes between healthy human individuals. The assay was immunoSEQ multiplex PCR, and TCRdb's table has in-frame clones only and misses some. Among 1.6 million or so clones listed, roughly 96% were seen once. Specimen: naive CD4+ T cells sorted from blood. The receptors come from a man aged 25 to 40 in good health. Both conserved end residues are part of each CDR3.

J	V	CDR3
TRBJ2-1	TRBV2	CASKSGSSYNEQFF
TRBJ2-7	TRBV7-6	CASSSPGVLAGSYEQYF
TRBJ2-2	TRBV4-2	CASNPSFRGKNTGELFF
TRBJ2-5	TRBV9	CASSVKSQGLETQYF
TRBJ1-5	TRBV6-1	CASSVSGPQHF
TRBJ2-5	TRBV7-2	CASSLSLRDRARETQYF
TRBJ1-1	TRBV28	CASSRGQTRSDTEAFF
TRBJ2-1	TRBV5-1	CASSSGPGRGEQFF
TRBJ2-1	TRBV7-2	CASSLAGASSYNEQFF
TRBJ1-4	TRBV4-1	CASSQEGTPGGEKLFF
TRBJ2-3	TRBV10-3	CAISLSGTDTQYF
TRBJ2-3	TRBV28	CASSDPLVTQYF
TRBJ2-3	TRBV19	CATGPGLAVSSTDTQYF
TRBJ1-5	TRBV11-2	CASSFSGGAEQPQHF
TRBJ2-1	TRBV5-4	CASSNASGEQFF
TRBJ2-2	TRBV6-1	CASSEILTSGFTGELFF
TRBJ2-7	TRBV27	CASRLAGVAGAQYF
TRBJ1-5	TRBV28	CASSFAGSDSQPQHF
TRBJ2-2	TRBV19	CASNPGAATGELFF
TRBJ2-3	TRBV11-3	CASSSGVSTDTQYF
TRBJ2-7	TRBV4-1	CASSRGQGADRIEQYF
TRBJ1-1	TRBV18	CASSPQGGNTEAFF
TRBJ2-4	TRBV7-8	CASSLRLTGLENIQYF
TRBJ2-1	TRBV5-5	CASSTGTGIPYNEQFF
TRBJ1-4	TRBV28	CASRDRRAEKLFF
TRBJ2-6	TRBV6-5	CATRSSGANVLTF
TRBJ2-1	TRBV7-3	CASSRSGQDNEQFF
TRBJ2-5	TRBV28	CASSGSYLRAQYF
TRBJ2-3	TRBV11-3	CASSPERGGGDTQYF
TRBJ2-7	TRBV5-1	CASSGGRDYEQYF
TRBJ2-1	TRBV7-3	CASSLVIAYNEQFF
TRBJ2-1	TRBV7-3	CASSLTSGAYNEQFF
TRBJ2-2	TRBV19	CASSLSRVSGELFF
TRBJ2-5	TRBV28	CASGRAYGDRETQYF
TRBJ2-1	TRBV10-3	CAISESQARSSYNEQFF
TRBJ1-2	TRBV2	CASSEILGANYGYTF
TRBJ2-1	TRBV9	CASSTRTLANGAEQFF
TRBJ2-7	TRBV28	CASIAGGRNSYEQYF
TRBJ2-7	TRBV5-1	CASSQDEAGGRQYF
TRBJ2-3	TRBV10-1	CASSEFAGGPDTQYF
TRBJ2-7	TRBV11-2	CASSPQAPPAGEQYF
TRBJ2-2	TRBV6-5	CATQPRPGELFF
TRBJ2-3	TRBV10-3	CAIRPGQGIDTQYF
TRBJ1-1	TRBV18	CASSPPWNTEAFF
TRBJ1-5	TRBV4-3	CASSQGVVHF
TRBJ2-7	TRBV15	CATSRPDGTGEVEQYF
TRBJ2-2	TRBV18	CASSPQPTGELFF
TRBJ2-5	TRBV18	CASSPNADHPQETQYF
TRBJ1-1	TRBV11-2	CASSLRGEMNTEAFF
TRBJ2-3	TRBV4-2	CASSQGKRQPVTDTQYF
TRBJ1-1	TRBV5-1	CASSQDRVSVPEAFF